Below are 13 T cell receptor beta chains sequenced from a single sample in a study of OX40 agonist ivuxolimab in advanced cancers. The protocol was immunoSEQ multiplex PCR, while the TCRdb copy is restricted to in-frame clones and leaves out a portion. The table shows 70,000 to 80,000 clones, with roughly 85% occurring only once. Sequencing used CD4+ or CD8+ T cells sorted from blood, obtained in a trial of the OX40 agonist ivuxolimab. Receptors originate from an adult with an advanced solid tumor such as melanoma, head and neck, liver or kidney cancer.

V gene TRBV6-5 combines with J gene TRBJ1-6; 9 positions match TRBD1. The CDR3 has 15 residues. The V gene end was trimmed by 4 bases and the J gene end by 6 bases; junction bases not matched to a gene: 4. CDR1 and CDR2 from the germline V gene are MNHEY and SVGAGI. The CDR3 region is CASSFDRGANSPLHF. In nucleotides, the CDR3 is TGTGCCAGCAGTTTCGACAGGGGGGCTAATTCACCCCTCCACTTT.

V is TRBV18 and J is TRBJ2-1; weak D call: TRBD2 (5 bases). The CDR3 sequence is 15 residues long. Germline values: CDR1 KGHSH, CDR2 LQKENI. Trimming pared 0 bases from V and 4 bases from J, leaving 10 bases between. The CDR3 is CASSPPLAAYNEQFF. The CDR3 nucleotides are TGTGCCAGCTCACCACCGCTAGCAGCATACAATGAGCAGTTCTTC.

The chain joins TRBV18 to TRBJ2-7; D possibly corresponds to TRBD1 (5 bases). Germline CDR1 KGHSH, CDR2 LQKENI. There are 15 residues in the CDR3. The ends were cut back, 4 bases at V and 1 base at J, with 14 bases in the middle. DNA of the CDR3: TGTGCCAGCTCACTGGCGGACAAACCTTCCTACGAGCAGTACTTC. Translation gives CASSLADKPSYEQYF.

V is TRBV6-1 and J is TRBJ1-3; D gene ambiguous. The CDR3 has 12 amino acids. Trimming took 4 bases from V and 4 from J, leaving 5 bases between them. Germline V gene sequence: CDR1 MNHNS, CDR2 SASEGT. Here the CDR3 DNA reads TGTGCCAGCAGTGCCGCGGGAAACACCATATATTTT. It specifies CASSAAGNTIYF.

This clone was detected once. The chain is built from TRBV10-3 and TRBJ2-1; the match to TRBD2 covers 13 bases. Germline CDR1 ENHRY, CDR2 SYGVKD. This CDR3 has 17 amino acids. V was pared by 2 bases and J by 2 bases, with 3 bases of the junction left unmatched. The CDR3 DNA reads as TGTGCCATCAGTGAGCGACTAGCGGGAGGCACCTACAATGAGCAGTTCTTC. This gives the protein CAISERLAGGTYNEQFF.

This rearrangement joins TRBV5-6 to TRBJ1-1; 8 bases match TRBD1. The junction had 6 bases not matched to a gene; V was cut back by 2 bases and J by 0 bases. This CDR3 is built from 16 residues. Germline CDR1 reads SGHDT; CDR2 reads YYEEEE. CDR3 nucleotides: TGTGCCAGCAGCTTCGGGACAGGTTCCATGAACACTGAAGCTTTCTTT. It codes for CASSFGTGSMNTEAFF.

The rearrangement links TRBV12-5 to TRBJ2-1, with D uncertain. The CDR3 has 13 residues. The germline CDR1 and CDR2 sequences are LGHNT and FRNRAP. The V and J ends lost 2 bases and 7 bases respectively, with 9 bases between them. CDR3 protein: CASGLIQPNEQFF. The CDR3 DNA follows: TGTGCTAGTGGTTTGATCCAGCCGAATGAGCAGTTCTTC.

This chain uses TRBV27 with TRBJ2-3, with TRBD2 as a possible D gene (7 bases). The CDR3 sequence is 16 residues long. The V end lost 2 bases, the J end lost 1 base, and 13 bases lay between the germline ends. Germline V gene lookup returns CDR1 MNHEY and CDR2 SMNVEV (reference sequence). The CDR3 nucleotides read TGTGCCAGCAGTTTAGGGGGGGCGGGCCGCACAGATACGCAGTATTTT. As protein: CASSLGGAGRTDTQYF.

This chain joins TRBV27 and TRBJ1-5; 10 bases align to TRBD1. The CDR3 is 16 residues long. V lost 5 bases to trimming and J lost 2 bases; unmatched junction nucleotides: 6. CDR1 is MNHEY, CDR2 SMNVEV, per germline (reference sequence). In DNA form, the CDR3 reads TGTGCCAGCAGTCCGCGGACAGGGGGACGCAATCAGCCCCAGCATTTT. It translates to CASSPRTGGRNQPQHF.

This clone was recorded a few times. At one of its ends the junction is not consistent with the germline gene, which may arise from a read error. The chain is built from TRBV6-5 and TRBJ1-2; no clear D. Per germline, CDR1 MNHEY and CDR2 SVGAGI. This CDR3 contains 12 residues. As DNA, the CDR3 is TGTGCCAGCCTTTCTAGAAGATCGTCCCTTCACTTC. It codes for CASLSRRSSLHF.

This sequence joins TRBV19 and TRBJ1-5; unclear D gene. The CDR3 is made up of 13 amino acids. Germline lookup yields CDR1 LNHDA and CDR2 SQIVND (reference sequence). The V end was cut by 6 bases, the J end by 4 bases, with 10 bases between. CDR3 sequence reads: CASSQARNQPQHF. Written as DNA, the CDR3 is TGTGCCAGTAGCCAGGCCCGTAATCAGCCCCAGCATTTT.

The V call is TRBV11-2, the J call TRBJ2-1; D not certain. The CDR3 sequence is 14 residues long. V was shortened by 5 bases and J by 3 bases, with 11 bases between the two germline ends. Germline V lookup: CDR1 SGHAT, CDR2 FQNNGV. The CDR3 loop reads CASSPPPVYNEQFF. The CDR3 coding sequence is TGTGCCAGCAGCCCCCCGCCGGTCTACAATGAGCAGTTCTTC.

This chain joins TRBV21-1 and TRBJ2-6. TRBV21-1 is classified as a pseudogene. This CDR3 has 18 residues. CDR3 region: CASSKGRSMFSGANVLTF. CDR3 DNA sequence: TGTGCCAGCAGCAAAGGCCGATCGATGTTCTCTGGGGCCAACGTCCTGACTTTC.